Listed below are T cell receptor beta chains from one sample, sequenced in a study of cytomegalovirus exposure and HLA in healthy donors. Sequenced by immunoSEQ multiplex PCR; TCRdb stores in-frame clones only, minus some. Here the sample table reports 60,000 to 90,000 clones. Input material: PBMCs. These receptors came from a woman aged 40 to 50 in good health and CMV-seropositive. The CDR3 runs from the conserved cysteine through the conserved F or W. A D gene is named only where the DNA matches it firmly.

>TRBV5-1|TRBJ2-2|TRBD1
TGCGCCAGCAGCATATCCGGGACAGGGGATAGCGGGGAGCTGTTTTTT
CASSISGTGDSGELFF
>TRBV29-1|TRBJ1-3|TRBD1
TGCAGCGTTGAAACTCAGACAGGGGGCTGGAACACCATATATTTT
CSVETQTGGWNTIYF
>TRBV4-1|TRBJ2-2|TRBD2
TGCGCCAGCAGAGGGACTAGCGGGGACACCGGGGAGCTGTTTTTT
CASRGTSGDTGELFF
>TRBV28|TRBJ1-2|NA
TGTGCCAGCAGGGACAGAGGGAGTAGCTATGGCTACACCTTC
CASRDRGSSYGYTF
>TRBV7-2|TRBJ2-1|NA
TGTGCCAGCAGCCTTCGGAGGGGCCCTGCATTTGAGCAGTTCTTC
CASSLRRGPAFEQFF
>TRBV5-6|TRBJ2-5|NA
TGTGCCAGCAGCTTTGGCGGGAAAGAGACCCAGTACTTC
CASSFGGKETQYF
>TRBV28|TRBJ2-5|TRBD1
TGTGCCAGCAATTACAGGGGGCTCCGTCCCCAAGAGACCCAGTACTTC
CASNYRGLRPQETQYF
>TRBV6-1|TRBJ1-5|TRBD1
TGTGCCAGCAGTGCCGGGACAGATAGCAATCAGCCCCAGCATTTT
CASSAGTDSNQPQHF
>TRBV25-1|TRBJ1-5|TRBD1
TGTGCCAGCAGCCCCGGGACAGGGTACAATCAGCCCCAGCATTTT
CASSPGTGYNQPQHF
>TRBV27|TRBJ1-2|TRBD1
TGTGCCAGCAGTTTGACAGGGAGTTTTAGTGGTGGCTACACCTTC
CASSLTGSFSGGYTF
>TRBV10-3|TRBJ1-2|TRBD1
TGTGCCATCAGTGAAGGACAGGGGTGGTCCTATGGCTACACCTTC
CAISEGQGWSYGYTF
>TRBV7-2|TRBJ1-4|TRBD1
TGTGCCAGCAGCACGGACAGGGATAATGAAAAACTGTTTTTT
CASSTDRDNEKLFF
>TRBV6-1|TRBJ2-2|NA
TGTGCCAGCAGTGGAGTAGCGGATACCGGGGAGCTGTTTTTT
CASSGVADTGELFF
>TRBV18|TRBJ2-7|NA
TGTGCCAGCTCACCAGATGGGCACGAGCAGTACTTC
CASSPDGHEQYF
>TRBV5-1|TRBJ2-7|NA
TGCGCCAGCAATCCCGGACAGCTGAACTCCTACGAGCAGTACTTC
CASNPGQLNSYEQYF
>TRBV4-1|TRBJ1-1|NA
TGCGCCAGCAGCTTTCCGGGAGCTCTGGGTGAAGCTTTCTTT
CASSFPGALGEAFF
>TRBV7-3|TRBJ2-1|TRBD1
TGTGCCAGCAGCTCCCGGGACAGGGTGTACAATGAGCAGTTCTTC
CASSSRDRVYNEQFF
>TRBV28|TRBJ2-7|TRBD2
TGTGCCAGTAGCGGGACACCGTACGAGCAGTACTTC
CASSGTPYEQYF
>TRBV5-1|TRBJ2-7|NA
TGCGCCAGCAGCTTGGCCCAAGACTGGCGCTCCTACGAGCAGTACTTC
CASSLAQDWRSYEQYF
>TRBV9|TRBJ2-7|NA
TGTGCCAGCAGCGCCACCGGGACAAACTACGAGCAGTACTTC
CASSATGTNYEQYF
>TRBV7-9|TRBJ1-1|TRBD1
TGTGCCAGCACGGCAGGGGGGTCGAACACTGAAGCTTTCTTT
CASTAGGSNTEAFF
>TRBV6-5|TRBJ2-5|TRBD2
TGTGCCAGCAGTCGTCAGTTAGCGGGGGGAAAGACCCAGTACTTC
CASSRQLAGGKTQYF
>TRBV11-1|TRBJ1-5|TRBD1
TGTGCCAGCAGCTTAGGACAGGGTTCGCATCAGCCCCAGCATTTT
CASSLGQGSHQPQHF
>TRBV7-2|TRBJ1-4|TRBD1
TGTGCCAGCAGCAGGGGGCGGGCTAATGAAAAACTGTTTTTT
CASSRGRANEKLFF
>TRBV4-3|TRBJ1-2|NA
TGCGCCAGCAGCCAAGAAAGCTGGGGCGGCTACACCTTC
CASSQESWGGYTF
>TRBV18|TRBJ2-1|TRBD1
TGTGCCAGCTCACCAGGGCCGGGACAGAGCCCTGGGGGATCCTACAATGAGCAGTTCTTC
CASSPGPGQSPGGSYNEQFF
>TRBV18|TRBJ2-3|NA
TGTGCCAGCTCGGCTTACCGGGGGAGCACAGATACGCAGTATTTT
CASSAYRGSTDTQYF